A selection of T cell receptor beta chains follows, all from one sample in a study of pediatric ulcerative colitis. Assay used: immunoSEQ multiplex PCR; TCRdb lists only in-frame clones, some missing. The sample yields 45,000 to 55,000 clones, 60% to 85% seen once. The sample was gut tissue. Receptor source: a girl aged 10 to 17 with moderate ulcerative colitis. Both conserved end residues are part of each CDR3. D genes are given only for firm matches. Clone size appears in some rows only: once, few, many, or a class for an expanded clone.

clone_size cdr3_length j_call v_call d_call cdr3_aa cdr3_nt
. 17 TRBJ1-5 TRBV4-1 TRBD1 CASSPFQQGEGNQPQHF TGCGCCAGCAGCCCATTTCAACAGGGGGAAGGCAATCAGCCCCAGCATTTT
. 14 TRBJ2-1 TRBV6-5 TRBD2 CASSPAGGMNEQFF TGTGCCAGCAGTCCAGCGGGAGGTATGAATGAGCAGTTCTTC
. 17 TRBJ2-2 TRBV5-1 . CASSPMPGLIDTGELFF TGCGCCAGCAGCCCAATGCCCGGACTGATCGACACCGGGGAGCTGTTTTTT
. 14 TRBJ2-7 TRBV9 . CASSEGPITYEQYF TGTGCCAGCTCAGAAGGACCGATCACCTACGAGCAGTACTTC
. 14 TRBJ2-7 TRBV30 . CAWSQGGASYEQYF TGTGCCTGGAGTCAGGGTGGCGCATCCTACGAGCAGTACTTC
. 13 TRBJ1-3 TRBV4-1 . CASSRLLGNTIYF TGCGCCAGCAGTCGTTTACTTGGAAACACCATATATTTT
few 16 TRBJ1-1 TRBV5-6 TRBD1 CASSPKYRGKNTEAFF TGTGCCAGCAGCCCCAAATACAGGGGCAAGAACACTGAAGCTTTCTTT
. 15 TRBJ2-7 TRBV7-2 . CASSLVATGFYEQYF TGTGCCAGCAGCTTAGTGGCGACAGGCTTCTACGAGCAGTACTTC
. 15 TRBJ2-2 TRBV11-2 TRBD1 CASSLGTAYTGELFF TGTGCCAGCAGCCTCGGGACAGCCTACACCGGGGAGCTGTTTTTT
. 12 TRBJ2-5 TRBV21-1 . CASSKGLETQYF TGTGCCAGCAGCAAAGGGTTAGAGACCCAGTACTTC
. 14 TRBJ2-7 TRBV5-4 TRBD1 CASSFTGGVDEQYF TGTGCCAGCAGCTTCACAGGGGGTGTCGACGAGCAGTACTTC
. 17 TRBJ2-7 TRBV7-6 . CASSPRSVGPGVVEQYF TGTGCCAGCAGCCCCCGTAGTGTCGGCCCCGGAGTAGTCGAGCAGTACTTC
. 14 TRBJ2-1 TRBV7-9 TRBD2 CASSLAGGDNEQFF TGTGCCAGCAGCTTAGCGGGAGGGGACAATGAGCAGTTCTTC
. 11 TRBJ1-1 TRBV20-1 . CSANRDVEAFF TGCAGTGCTAACAGGGATGTAGAAGCTTTCTTT
. 16 TRBJ1-4 TRBV5-4 TRBD1 CASSLKLQGGNEKLFF TGTGCCAGCAGCTTAAAATTACAGGGGGGAAATGAAAAACTGTTTTTT
. 14 TRBJ1-3 TRBV5-1 . CASSFGASGNTIYF TGCGCCAGCAGCTTCGGGGCCTCTGGAAACACCATATATTTT
once 15 TRBJ1-4 TRBV9 . CASSVGAGLNEKLFF TGTGCCAGCAGCGTAGGTGCAGGATTAAATGAAAAACTGTTTTTT
medium-sized 15 TRBJ1-4 TRBV7-9 . CASSQRTTRNEKLFF TGTGCCAGCAGCCAGAGGACAACCAGGAATGAAAAACTGTTTTTT